This T cell receptor (beta chain) was captured by sequencing in a study of T-cell reconstitution after alpha-beta-depleted transplantation in children. V gave up 1 base and J gave up 4 bases, with 11 bases separating them. This CDR3 comprises 14 residues. Germline V gene lookup returns CDR1 SGHVS and CDR2 FQNEAQ. Ten or more counts support this clonotype. Its specificity is not known. Study observations and caveats: Expanded graft clones numbering several hundred reportedly gave rise to alpha-beta T cells about two months after transplant. Newly generated T cells supplied most T-cell counts and diversity one year post-transplant.

The TCRbeta library incorporated unique molecular identifiers. TCRdb re-analysed the PCR reads in MiXCR, keeping a single row per CDR3 protein. Of under 100,000 distinct CDR3 sequences in the sample, roughly a sixth are singletons; the top ten hold 15% to 20%. Specimen: PBMCs, mostly from graft donor cells, collected 180 days after TCRalphabeta/CD19-depleted stem cell transplant. The V call is TRBV7-8, the J call TRBJ2-7, with no clear D. The sequence was obtained from a male patient aged 2 to 10 who had a stem cell transplant for acute lymphoblastic leukemia, so the T cells may come from the graft donor. The CDR3 loop is CASSLERPPYEQYF. The CDR3 DNA follows: TGTGCCAGCAGCTTAGAGCGTCCCCCGTACGAGCAGTACTTC. The full variable domain, completed using reference TRBV7-8 and TRBJ2-7, is GAGVSQSPRYKVAKRGQDVALRCDPISGHVSLFWYQQALGQGPEFLTYFQNEAQLDKSGLPSDRFFAERPEGSVSTLKIQRTQQEDSAVYLCASSLERPPYEQYFGPGTRLTVT.